This T cell receptor beta chain emerged from a study of blood T cell repertoires in COVID-19. As for the study in general: Sites in the United States, Italy and Spain provided acute and convalescent COVID-19 samples. PBMCs, B-cell-depleted T cells, or T cells were the source of the cDNA or gDNA that made up the material.

The CDR3 contains 14 residues. V dropped 10 bases and J dropped 0 bases, with 13 bases sitting between them. Germline CDR1 is MNHEY and CDR2 is SMNVEV (reference sequence). Authors' data handling: Estimates of nucleated cell counts were drawn from the amplification of reference gene primers. The assay was immunoSEQ multiplex PCR, and TCRdb's table has in-frame clones only and misses some. V and J calls and clone size are those listed in that table; D and trimming were worked out from the DNA. The data contain approximately 85,000 clones, about 90% of them seen just once; the ten biggest clones take up 0.95% to 1.3%.

The chain couples TRBV27 to TRBJ2-1; D may be TRBD2 (6 bases). The clonotype originates from a woman aged 45-65 years in a cohort sampled during active COVID-19. The sample comprised peripheral blood. In DNA form, the CDR3 reads TGTGCCACCCTCGGCGGGAACTCCTACAATGAGCAGTTCTTC. This sequence encodes CATLGGNSYNEQFF.